These 12 T cell receptor beta chains share one sample of origin, sequenced in a study of ipilimumab plus nivolumab after autologous stem cell transplantation. The assay was immunoSEQ multiplex PCR, and TCRdb's table has in-frame clones only and misses some. The sample has tens of thousands of clones, over 65% seen once; the top ten hold about 23%. The sample consisted of PBMCs, taken in a trial of ipilimumab plus nivolumab as post-transplant consolidation. The receptors derive from a male donor with diffuse large B-cell lymphoma.

V gene TRBV7-9 combines with J gene TRBJ1-4, with a weak D call TRBD1 (6 bases). Looked up from germline, CDR1 is SEHNR and CDR2 is FQNEAQ (reference sequence). Trimming pared 4 bases from V and 6 bases from J, leaving 15 bases between. The CDR3 runs 15 residues. DNA of the CDR3: TGTGCCAGCAGCTCTACAGGGAGGGGGGATGAAAAACTGTTTTTT. Protein product: CASSSTGRGDEKLFF.

This chain uses TRBV7-9 with TRBJ2-5, with 8 bases aligning to TRBD1. Germline V CDR1 and CDR2: SEHNR, FQNEAQ (reference sequence). The V and J ends lost 6 bases and 5 bases, in that order; junction bases with no gene match: 5. The CDR3 is 13 amino acids. Here the CDR3 DNA reads TGTGCCAGCAGTTCCAGGGGGCCGGAGACCCAGTACTTC. Its protein product is CASSSRGPETQYF.

The chain couples TRBV10-3 to TRBJ1-2; no clear D. The CDR3 is 14 residues long. Trimming cost V 6 bases and J 8 bases, with 19 bases left between them. Germline V lookup: CDR1 ENHRY, CDR2 SYGVKD. CDR3 amino acids: CAISPRLIEGGYTF. The DNA for the CDR3 is TGTGCCATCAGCCCAAGGTTAATTGAGGGAGGCTACACCTTC.

This chain connects TRBV28 to TRBJ1-1; D is undetermined. CDR3 length equals 14 residues. Germline CDR1 reads MDHEN; CDR2 reads SYDVKM. V lost 7 bases, J lost 4 bases, and 16 bases lay in between. The DNA for the CDR3 is TGTGCCAGCATTGAGATCCTAAGGGTCACTGAAGCTTTCTTT. Its translation: CASIEILRVTEAFF.

This clone came up once. This rearrangement joins TRBV18 to TRBJ2-2; D may be TRBD2 (5 bases). Germline loops: CDR1 KGHSH, CDR2 LQKENI. The CDR3 spans 17 residues. V was shortened by 3 bases and J by 2 bases, with 16 bases between the two germline ends. The CDR3 region has the DNA TGTGCCAGCTCACCCTTTGTCCCAGCGGATAACACCGGGGAGCTGTTTTTT. Translation gives CASSPFVPADNTGELFF.

The J gene is TRBJ2-1, the V gene TRBV9; TRBD1 matches 10 bases. The trim removed 4 bases at V and 4 bases at J, leaving 8 bases unmatched. The CDR3 is made up of 16 amino acids. CDR1 SGDLS and CDR2 YYNGEE come from the germline V gene. This chain's CDR3 is CASSYRQGAAYNEQFF. The CDR3 DNA follows: TGTGCCAGCAGCTACCGACAGGGGGCGGCGTACAATGAGCAGTTCTTC. Full variable domain (rest looked up from reference TRBV9 and TRBJ2-1): DSGVTQTPKHLITATGQRVTLRCSPRSGDLSVYWYQQSLDQGLQFLIQYYNGEERAKGNILERFSAQQFPDLHSELNLSSLELGDSALYFCASSYRQGAAYNEQFFGPGTRLTVL.

The gene calls are TRBV7-8 and TRBJ2-3; D is ambiguous. The CDR3 spans 16 residues. With 0 bases removed from V and 4 bases from J, the gap between germline ends came to 14 bases. The germline CDR1 and CDR2 sequences are SGHVS and FQNEAQ. The CDR3 sequence: CASSLAHASRADTQYF. The CDR3 DNA is TGTGCCAGCAGCTTAGCGCATGCTTCTAGGGCAGATACGCAGTATTTT.

This chain uses TRBV18 with TRBJ2-7; perhaps TRBD1 as D (6 bases). The CDR3 consists of 14 residues. From germline, CDR1 is KGHSH and CDR2 LQKENI. V lost 3 bases to trimming and J lost 0 bases, with 9 bases between them. In nucleotides, the CDR3 is TGTGCCAGCTCACCGAGACAGGACTCCTACGAGCAGTACTTC. It yields the protein CASSPRQDSYEQYF.

This chain links TRBV30 with TRBJ1-3; D is unresolved. The CDR3 loop spans 14 amino acids. Germline V gene sequence: CDR1 GTSNPN, CDR2 SVGIG (reference sequence). V lost 2 bases, J lost 0 bases, and 8 bases lay in between. The DNA of the CDR3 is TGTGCCTGGAGTTTTGAAAGCTCTGGAAACACCATATATTTT. It yields the protein CAWSFESSGNTIYF.

This sequence joins TRBV6-1 and TRBJ2-7; TRBD1 agrees at 7 bases. V was clipped by 9 bases and J by 6 bases; unmatched bases: 5. The CDR3 is 11 amino acids. Germline V gene lookup returns CDR1 MNHNS and CDR2 SASEGT. This chain's CDR3 is CASNRGTEQYF. The CDR3 nucleotides are TGTGCCAGTAACAGGGGAACCGAGCAGTACTTC.

This clone has only a few counts. This sequence joins TRBV2 and TRBJ2-7, with D possibly TRBD2 on 6 matching bases. The CDR3 sequence is 14 residues long. V lost 6 bases, J lost 0 bases, and 12 bases lay in between. The V gene's germline CDR1 is SNHLY and CDR2 FYNNEI. In nucleotides, the CDR3 is TGTGCCAGCAGCCTGGGAGGTGACTCCTACGAGCAGTACTTC. It specifies CASSLGGDSYEQYF.

This clone was recorded only once. This chain joins TRBV19 and TRBJ1-1; D ambiguous. Trimming stripped 6 bases from V and 1 base from J, with 9 bases between. This CDR3 contains 13 residues. CDR1 and CDR2 (germline): LNHDA, SQIVND (reference sequence). CDR3 sequence reads: CASRGPANTEAFF. The CDR3 coding sequence is TGTGCCAGTAGAGGACCAGCGAACACTGAAGCTTTCTTT.